The rows below give T cell receptor beta chains drawn from one sample of a study of human T cells and chemical hapten exposure. TCRdb re-analysed the 5' RACE reads in MiXCR, keeping a single row per CDR3 protein. The sample comprises approximately 140,000 distinct CDR3 sequences, 3.5% to 5% of which are singletons, and approximately 1.3% rests with the top ten. The receptors were sampled from a female donor in good health. The CDR3 runs from the conserved cysteine through the conserved F or W.

V	J	CDR3
TRBV15	TRBJ2-2	CATSRVTLTGDTGELFF
TRBV28	TRBJ1-2	CASSPSLQGTANYGYTF
TRBV6-6	TRBJ2-3	CASSLLAARTDTQYF
TRBV5-1	TRBJ2-1	CASSPKTSGGINNEQFF
TRBV7-2	TRBJ1-2	CASSLYMGYTF
TRBV5-1	TRBJ1-2	CASSIGTVSNYGYTF
TRBV19	TRBJ1-5	CASSSSQPQHF
TRBV5-4	TRBJ2-5	CASSLGGGGAGETQYF
TRBV29-1	TRBJ1-1	CSVEGLYSRGYEAFF
TRBV5-1	TRBJ2-5	CASSFTGTSGETQYF
TRBV6-6	TRBJ1-3	CASSYGRWENGNTIYF
TRBV12-3/TRBV12-4	TRBJ2-1	CANGRGGLSSYNEQFF
TRBV4-2	TRBJ2-1	CASSQEGLVGNEQFF
TRBV7-2	TRBJ2-3	CASTASGGARTDTQYF
TRBV7-8	TRBJ1-1	CASSLRTPNTEAFF
TRBV20-1	TRBJ2-1	CSVRGSSYNEQFF
TRBV7-9	TRBJ1-1	CASSLGGQGARTEAFF
TRBV6-6	TRBJ2-7	CASTQNRGGPYEQYF
TRBV12-3/TRBV12-4	TRBJ1-1	CASRSSGGRAEAFF
TRBV6-1	TRBJ1-2	CASSEAQGVGGYTF